The T cell receptor (beta chain) described here comes from a study of shared clonotypes between healthy human individuals. Across the study: The plates for each donor numbered three CD4 naive, three CD4 memory, two CD8 naive and one CD8 memory. Study conclusions and caveats: The four-donor shared clonotypes exceeded non-shared clonotypes in generation probability, with non-shared ones scoring lower.

This CDR3 comprises 15 residues. V gave up 0 bases and J gave up 4 bases; unmatched junction bases: 5. CDR1 SGHNT and CDR2 YYREEE come from the germline V gene (reference sequence). Sequenced by immunoSEQ multiplex PCR; TCRdb stores in-frame clones only, minus some. The sample consists of approximately 1.5 million clones, approximately 98% of them appearing once. As to this clone: The antigen remains undetermined.

Sequences were obtained from naive CD4+ T cells sorted from blood. Specified subset: CD45RA+ positively selected. The chain combines TRBV5-4 with TRBJ1-2; TRBD1 matches 8 bases. This receptor was obtained from a man aged 25 to 40 in good health. The CDR3 is CASSLAGTGIYGYTF. CDR3 sequence (DNA): TGTGCCAGCAGCTTGGCCGGGACAGGCATCTATGGCTACACCTTC.